Listed below are T cell receptor beta chains from one sample, sequenced in a study of blood T cell repertoires in COVID-19. Some clones are missing from TCRdb's copy, which holds only in-frame ones; the method was immunoSEQ multiplex PCR. In the table there are approximately 200,000 clones, around 95% of which are singletons. Sequenced material: peripheral blood. The receptor set was obtained from a man aged 25 to 40 with COVID-19, enrolled during active disease. CDR3s include the opening cysteine and the closing phenylalanine or tryptophan. Fields, in order: V gene, CDR3 protein.

TRBV19 | CASRWGGSTNEKLFF
TRBV19 | CATRRQGAIEAFF
TRBV6-5 | CASTSYNEQFF
TRBV30 | CAWSVKGIRNSPLHF
TRBV24-1 | CATSETGQGFTDTQYF
TRBV3-1/TRBV3-2 | CASSQDRSQPQHF
TRBV7-6 | CASRGASGNTIYF
TRBV10-3 | CASAGNTEAFF
TRBV6-1 | CASSEVGVYNEQFF
TRBV27 | CASSGAGATYEQYF
TRBV19 | CASSIGSGNTIYF
TRBV28 | CASSPYGTGNTEAFF
TRBV29-1 | CSSGEINTEAFF
TRBV2 | CASTTGNYGYTF
TRBV4-1 | CASSQDLSGLYEQYF
TRBV3-1/TRBV3-2 | CASSSSLAGGQDTQYF
TRBV9 | CASSGRDSSYNEQFF
TRBV7-2 | CASSQEASGLGDTQYF
TRBV20-1 | CSARDIEYTF
TRBV19 | CASSSQGANEQYF
TRBV12-5 | CASGRTSDTYEQYF
TRBV7-9 | CASTSGGASDTQYF
TRBV9 | CASSTARGTDTQYF
TRBV6-5 | CASKESSGPQFF
TRBV6-5 | CASSLGQGTYEQYF
TRBV9 | CASSVAEPGNTIYF
TRBV7-8 | CASSQGYGYTF